One and the same sample provided the 20 T cell receptor beta chains below, sequenced in a study of shared clonotypes between healthy human individuals. Sequencing was performed with immunoSEQ multiplex PCR; in TCRdb, only in-frame clones are kept and a portion is missing. The sample has around 95,000 clones, around half seen once. The sequenced sample was PBMCs. These receptor sequences come from a woman in her forties in good health. Some clones in this sample may be carry-over from other donors' samples.

V and J are TRBV7-9 and TRBJ2-1; D is possibly TRBD2 (7 bases). CDR1 and CDR2 from the germline V gene are SEHNR and FQNEAQ (reference sequence). The CDR3 runs 14 residues. V was clipped by 5 bases and J by 9 bases, with 17 bases between them. CDR3 sequence: CASSRGGLSSEQFF. CDR3 nucleotide sequence: TGTGCCAGCAGCCGAGGGGGACTATCAAGTGAGCAGTTCTTC.

V is TRBV9 and J is TRBJ2-1, with TRBD2 identical over 9 bases. CDR1 and CDR2 (germline): SGDLS, YYNGEE. The CDR3 runs to 14 residues. J gave up 7 bases and V 1 base, and 3 bases lay outside the gene matches. In DNA form, the CDR3 reads TGTGCCAGCAGCGTAAGCGGGGGGTGGAATGAGCAGTTCTTC. Translation: CASSVSGGWNEQFF. The variable domain in full, with the rest retrieved from reference TRBV9 and TRBJ2-1, is DSGVTQTPKHLITATGQRVTLRCSPRSGDLSVYWYQQSLDQGLQFLIQYYNGEERAKGNILERFSAQQFPDLHSELNLSSLELGDSALYFCASSVSGGWNEQFFGPGTRLTVL.

With regard to this clone: A far larger clone is one base from this, pointing to a likely read error. The gene calls are TRBV30 and TRBJ1-3, with D perhaps matching TRBD2 (6 bases). The J call may be in error: the DNA end matches TRBJ2-2 better. Germline assignment: CDR1 GTSNPN and CDR2 SVGIG (reference sequence). The CDR3 extends over 15 amino acids. CDR3 nucleotide sequence: TGTGCCTGGAGTGGCAGCTCGCGGGATACCGGGGAGCTGTTTTTT. Its translation is CAWSGSSRDTGELFF.

The V call is TRBV18, the J call TRBJ2-7; D is uncertain. Between the trimmed V and J ends, which lost 5 bases and 4 bases, there was a span of 12 bases. The CDR3 spans 13 residues. In germline, CDR1 is KGHSH, CDR2 LQKENI. DNA for the CDR3: TGTGCCAGCTCATCAACCTCTATTTACGAGCAGTACTTC. Translating it yields CASSSTSIYEQYF.

The chain is built from TRBV7-8 and TRBJ2-5, with a possible D match to TRBD1 (5 bases). TRBJ2-7 matches the DNA end more closely, so the J call is doubtful. Looked up from germline, CDR1 is SGHVS and CDR2 is FQNEAQ. This CDR3 spans 13 amino acids. The CDR3: CASSQRTLYEQYF. The CDR3, as DNA: TGTGCCAGCAGCCAAAGGACACTCTACGAGCAGTACTTC.

For this clone: A far larger clone is a single base away, which makes a read error likely. This chain links TRBV9 with TRBJ1-2; no definite D call. The CDR3 covers 16 residues. V lost 0 bases, J lost 0 bases, and 12 bases lay in between. Germline V gene lookup returns CDR1 SGDLS and CDR2 YYNGEE. CDR3 bases: TGTGCCAGCAGCGTAGGGTTGGGCGGCTCTAACTATGGCTACACCTTC. Amino acids: CASSVGLGGSNYGYTF.

This clone was counted many times. The chain combines TRBV6-6 with TRBJ1-1; D is uncertain. V was cut by 4 bases and J by 6 bases, with 0 bases left in between. Germline CDR1 is MNHNY and CDR2 is SVGAGI (reference sequence). The CDR3 length is 9 residues. Written as DNA, the CDR3 is TGTGCCAGCAGTTCTGAAGCTTTCTTT. Protein sequence: CASSSEAFF.

With respect to this clone: A read error may explain this, as a much larger clone is one base away. The CDR3 loop is CASSDTPGGLGSGANVLTF. DNA for the CDR3: TGTGCCAGCAGCGACACACCAGGGGGTCTAGGCTCTGGGGCCAACGTCCTGACTTTC. This chain uses TRBV9 with TRBJ2-6, with TRBD1 matching 7 bases. Germline V lookup: CDR1 SGDLS, CDR2 YYNGEE. After removal of 3 bases from V and 0 bases from J, the junction contained 12 bases not matched to a gene. The CDR3 covers 19 residues.

The chain is built from TRBV11-2 and TRBJ2-5; D not resolved. With the DNA end fitting TRBJ2-7 better, the J assignment may be wrong. Germline lookup yields CDR1 SGHAT and CDR2 FQNNGV. The CDR3 is 15 residues long. The chain's CDR3 is CASSFLRYSPYEQYF. The CDR3 DNA reads TGTGCCAGCAGTTTCCTCCGCTACTCACCCTACGAGCAGTACTTC.

This rearrangement joins TRBV4-3 to TRBJ2-1; 7 bases match TRBD1. The J segment lost 7 bases and the V segment lost 2 bases, leaving 11 bases of the junction unmatched. Per the germline V gene, CDR1 is LGHNA and CDR2 is YSLEER. The CDR3 length is 16 residues. For the CDR3, the DNA is TGCGCCAGCAGCCAACCCGGAAGGGGGCGTAGGAATGAGCAGTTCTTC. This codes for CASSQPGRGRRNEQFF.

The chain joins TRBV7-2 to TRBJ2-7; TRBD2 is a possible D gene (5 bases). V gave up 5 bases and J gave up 12 bases, with 20 bases separating them. The CDR3 extends over 13 amino acids. The germline gives CDR1 SGHTA, CDR2 FQGNSA. CDR3 region: CASSPEAASYSYF. The CDR3 DNA reads TGTGCCAGCAGCCCCGAGGCGGCTAGCTATTCGTACTTC. Complete variable domain (other parts from reference TRBV7-2 and TRBJ2-7): GAGVSQSPSNKVTEKGKDVELRCDPISGHTALYWYRQSLGQGLEFLIYFQGNSAPDKSGLPSDRFSAERTGGSVSTLTIQRTQQEDSAVYLCASSPEAASYSYFGPGTRLTVT.

The chain links TRBV29-1 to TRBJ2-7; D remains ambiguous. Germline values: CDR1 SQVTM, CDR2 ANQGSEA. CDR3 length equals 14 residues. As DNA, the CDR3 is TGCAGGGGGATCTCCGGAGTAGCTTCCTACGAGCAGTACTTC. Protein: CRGISGVASYEQYF.

This chain joins TRBV11-2 and TRBJ2-7; D gene ambiguous. Germline loops: CDR1 SGHAT, CDR2 FQNNGV. The CDR3 length is 16 residues. V gave up 5 bases and J gave up 1 base, with 18 bases separating them. The CDR3 region has the DNA TGTGCCAGCAGCCCTCTCGCCCCATACCAATCCTACGAGCAGTACTTC. Encoded protein: CASSPLAPYQSYEQYF. Together with reference TRBV11-2 and TRBJ2-7, the CDR3 gives the full variable domain: EAGVAQSPRYKIIEKRQSVAFWCNPISGHATLYWYQQILGQGPKLLIQFQNNGVVDDSQLPKDRFSAERLKGVDSTLKIQPAKLEDSAVYLCASSPLAPYQSYEQYFGPGTRLTVT.

The V gene is TRBV7-9, the J gene TRBJ2-4; 12 bases map to TRBD2. Germline loops: CDR1 SEHNR, CDR2 FQNEAQ (reference sequence). Trimming cost V 5 bases and J 6 bases; bases outside gene matches: 8. The CDR3 has 16 residues. CDR3 sequence (DNA): TGTGCCAGCAGCCCAAACCTAGCGGGAGGGGGAAACATTCAGTACTTC. As protein: CASSPNLAGGGNIQYF.

The gene calls are TRBV4-1 and TRBJ2-7; D is possibly TRBD1 (6 bases). The germline V gene encodes CDR1 MGHRA and CDR2 YSYEKL. V shed 0 bases and J shed 0 bases, with 9 bases lying between them. The CDR3 is made up of 15 amino acids. The CDR3 bases are TGCGCCAGCAGCCAAGAGAGGGGGAGCTCCTACGAGCAGTACTTC. It specifies CASSQERGSSYEQYF.

In its sample, this clone was seen a few times. The chain is built from TRBV27 and TRBJ2-5; tentative D call: TRBD1 (5 bases). Trimming took 5 bases from V and 11 from J, leaving 15 bases between them. Looked up from germline, CDR1 is MNHEY and CDR2 is SMNVEV (reference sequence). This CDR3 is 12 amino acids long. Here the CDR3 reads CASSPPGRGQYF. In DNA form, the CDR3 reads TGTGCCAGCAGTCCACCAGGGCGTGGGCAGTACTTC.

The chain combines TRBV5-6 with TRBJ2-1, with TRBD2 matching 8 bases. The CDR3 loop spans 14 amino acids. The ends lost 2 bases at V and 10 bases at J; junction bases unmatched: 8. The germline gives CDR1 SGHDT, CDR2 YYEEEE. The CDR3 sequence is CASSLLAATREQFF. CDR3 DNA: TGTGCCAGCAGCTTACTAGCGGCCACGCGGGAGCAGTTCTTC.

The chain couples TRBV19 to TRBJ2-1; TRBD1 aligns across 10 bases. This CDR3 is 16 amino acids long. V was clipped by 6 bases and J by 7 bases; unmatched bases: 12. Looked up from germline, CDR1 is LNHDA and CDR2 is SQIVND (reference sequence). The CDR3 region is CASRPLGQGVSNEQFF. The CDR3 DNA is TGTGCCAGTAGGCCTCTAGGACAGGGGGTTAGTAATGAGCAGTTCTTC.

The rearrangement uses TRBV4-1 and TRBJ2-7; 7 nucleotides line up with TRBD1. Germline-derived CDR1 and CDR2 are MGHRA and YSYEKL. This CDR3 spans 15 amino acids. V gave up 0 bases and J gave up 3 bases; unmatched junction bases: 5. The chain's CDR3 is CASSQDYRGLYEQYF. The DNA for the CDR3 is TGCGCCAGCAGCCAAGATTACAGGGGTCTCTACGAGCAGTACTTC.

This clone was counted only a few times. This chain links TRBV7-2 with TRBJ2-3; 10 bases are a match to TRBD1. The CDR3 consists of 14 residues. Looked up from germline, CDR1 is SGHTA and CDR2 is FQGNSA. V dropped 5 bases and J dropped 4; count of bases not matched to a gene: 3. CDR3: CASSRDRGSDTQYF. The CDR3 DNA follows: TGTGCCAGCAGCCGGGACAGGGGATCAGATACGCAGTATTTT.